These T cell receptor beta chains were read from a single sample in a study of blood T cell repertoires in COVID-19. Clones were sequenced by immunoSEQ multiplex PCR, and TCRdb holds only the in-frame ones, with some missing. The sample holds some 35,000 clones; around 90% are singletons and the top ten take around 15%. The sequencing input was peripheral blood. The origin of the receptors is a man in his 60s with active COVID-19. Both conserved end residues are part of each CDR3. Fields, in order: CDR3 length, V gene, clone size, J gene, CDR3 protein. Expanded clones get a size class; other rows say once, few or many, or leave the size out.

15	TRBV11-2	NA	TRBJ2-1	CASSPGLAGVAEQFF
16	TRBV28	few	TRBJ2-3	CASSSTSGRAGDTQYF
14	TRBV5-1	NA	TRBJ2-7	CASRAGAESYEQYF
14	TRBV18	NA	TRBJ2-7	CASSPGSGSYEQYF
15	TRBV5-1	few	TRBJ1-2	CASSFGRGFADGYTF
12	TRBV24-1	NA	TRBJ2-5	CATSDPLETQYF
17	TRBV12-2	NA	TRBJ2-5	CASRLPGGPPPGETQYF
15	TRBV5-1	NA	TRBJ2-1	CASSLDGTDYNEQFF
12	TRBV18	NA	TRBJ2-3	CASSPYTDTQYF
14	TRBV29-1	NA	TRBJ2-7	CSVGGVTSSYEQYF
14	TRBV19	NA	TRBJ2-5	CASTPSGVSETQYF
15	TRBV6-6	NA	TRBJ2-2	CASSYSGLNTGELFF
16	TRBV10-3	NA	TRBJ2-3	CAIGMGGLARTDTQYF
17	TRBV7-9	NA	TRBJ2-1	CASNGDSGTSYVNEQFF
13	TRBV19	once	TRBJ2-4	CASSPTGWNIQYF
13	TRBV24-1	NA	TRBJ1-1	CATSDSMDTEAFF
16	TRBV7-2	NA	TRBJ2-3	CASSTQGSPSTDTQYF
14	TRBV29-1	NA	TRBJ2-7	CSVEGGRAGYEQYF
14	TRBV5-5	few	TRBJ2-7	CASSLGLALREQYF
15	TRBV6-5	NA	TRBJ2-7	CASTTFSGRAHEQYF
12	TRBV3-1/TRBV3-2	NA	TRBJ1-1	CASSRVNTEAFF
19	TRBV19	NA	TRBJ1-4	CASSIDQILAPGLRTKLFF
15	TRBV9	NA	TRBJ2-3	CASSRGQGARDTQYF
15	TRBV5-6	NA	TRBJ2-7	CASSWDRASSYEQYF
15	TRBV14	NA	TRBJ2-1	CASSQFWGEDNEQFF
14	TRBV2	NA	TRBJ2-3	CASSEPQGTDTQYF
17	TRBV6-2/TRBV6-3	NA	TRBJ2-1	CASSYSRLAGGLNEQFF
15	TRBV28	NA	TRBJ2-1	CASRSGTQIYNEQFF
18	TRBV18	NA	TRBJ2-2	CASSPLGLAGAETGELFF
15	TRBV5-6	NA	TRBJ1-1	CASSLSGTGMVEAFF
19	TRBV18	NA	TRBJ1-2	CASSPLPSTGSGGYYGYTF
13	TRBV3-1/TRBV3-2	NA	TRBJ2-7	CASSLGQLYEQYF
15	TRBV6-5	NA	TRBJ2-4	CASSLGGLAKNIQYF
15	TRBV27	NA	TRBJ2-7	CASSSLGLGEDEQYF
13	TRBV7-8	NA	TRBJ1-2	CASSLGRDYGYTF
14	TRBV7-3	NA	TRBJ1-3	CASSLTSQGNTIYF
13	TRBV15	NA	TRBJ1-5	CATRADSHQPQHF
15	TRBV11-1	NA	TRBJ2-3	CASTGLAGVADTQYF
14	TRBV7-9	once	TRBJ1-1	CASSFLGTGTEAFF
15	TRBV6-5	NA	TRBJ2-1	CASGKRQGAYNEQFF
16	TRBV18	NA	TRBJ2-2	CASSAASGSNTGELFF
13	TRBV9	NA	TRBJ2-7	CASSVLPTWEQYF